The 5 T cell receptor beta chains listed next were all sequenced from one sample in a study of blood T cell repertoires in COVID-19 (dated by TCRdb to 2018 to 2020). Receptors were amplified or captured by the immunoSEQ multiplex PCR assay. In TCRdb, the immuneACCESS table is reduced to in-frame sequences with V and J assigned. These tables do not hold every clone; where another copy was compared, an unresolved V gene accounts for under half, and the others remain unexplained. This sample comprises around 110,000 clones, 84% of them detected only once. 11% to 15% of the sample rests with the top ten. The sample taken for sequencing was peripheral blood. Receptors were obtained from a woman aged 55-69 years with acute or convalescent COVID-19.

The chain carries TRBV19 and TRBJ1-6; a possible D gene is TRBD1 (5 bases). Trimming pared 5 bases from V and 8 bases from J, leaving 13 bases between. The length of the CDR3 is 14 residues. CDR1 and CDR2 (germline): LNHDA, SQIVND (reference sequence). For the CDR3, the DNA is TGTGCCAGTAGTGAAGGGGCGGACCATTCACCCCTCCACTTT. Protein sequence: CASSEGADHSPLHF.

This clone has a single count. The CDR3 coding sequence is TGTGCCAGCAGTGAAGTATCGGGATTTAGTGAGCAGTTCTTC. This codes for CASSEVSGFSEQFF. The chain carries TRBV2 and TRBJ2-1; D perhaps matches TRBD2 (5 bases). The CDR3 totals 14 residues. Germline assignment: CDR1 SNHLY and CDR2 FYNNEI. Between the trimmed V and J ends, which lost 1 base and 9 bases, there was a span of 13 bases.

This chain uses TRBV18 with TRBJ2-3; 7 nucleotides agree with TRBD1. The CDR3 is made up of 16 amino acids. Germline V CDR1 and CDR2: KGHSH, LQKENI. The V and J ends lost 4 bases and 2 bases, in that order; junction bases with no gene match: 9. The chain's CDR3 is CASSRDRDGNTDTQYF. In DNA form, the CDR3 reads TGTGCCAGCTCACGCGACAGGGACGGAAACACAGATACGCAGTATTTT.

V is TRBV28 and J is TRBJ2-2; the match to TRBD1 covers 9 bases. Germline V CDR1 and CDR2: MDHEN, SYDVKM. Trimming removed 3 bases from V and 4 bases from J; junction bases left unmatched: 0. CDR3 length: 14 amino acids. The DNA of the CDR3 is TGTGCCAGCAGTTTGGGACAGGGCACCGGGGAGCTGTTTTTT. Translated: CASSLGQGTGELFF.

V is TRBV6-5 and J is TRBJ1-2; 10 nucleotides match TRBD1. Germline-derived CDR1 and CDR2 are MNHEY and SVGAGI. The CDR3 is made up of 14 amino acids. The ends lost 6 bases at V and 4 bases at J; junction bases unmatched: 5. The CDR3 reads CASRTGGAGYGYTF. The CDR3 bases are TGTGCCAGCAGGACAGGGGGCGCTGGCTATGGCTACACCTTC.